These 6 T cell receptor beta chains were all obtained from the same sample, sequenced in a study of T-cell memory formation after mild COVID-19. MiXCR was run by TCRdb on the 5' RACE reads, yielding one entry per CDR3 protein. This table has a few hundred thousand distinct CDR3 sequences, under 30% appearing once. Sequencing input: PBMCs or a T cell subset sorted from them (not recorded which). The receptors come from an adult woman who had mild COVID-19 (a few samples of this study predate the infection). Cell type and time point are not known.

This sequence joins TRBV20-1 and TRBJ2-3; the match to TRBD2 covers 8 bases. Germline CDR1 reads DFQATT; CDR2 reads SNEGSKA (reference sequence). The CDR3 totals 14 residues. Trimming removed 6 bases from V and 2 bases from J; junction bases left unmatched: 7. The CDR3 DNA follows: TGCAGTGCCCCCCATAGCGGGAACACAGATACGCAGTATTTT. Residues: CSAPHSGNTDTQYF.

This chain links TRBV12-3 or TRBV12-4 with TRBJ2-1, with 9 bases fitting TRBD2. The CDR3 covers 16 residues. Trimming at V came to 2 bases and at J to 6 bases, leaving 8 bases not matched to a gene. Written as DNA, the CDR3 is TGTGCCAGCAGTTTAAGACGGAAGCGGGGGGCCAATGAGCAGTTCTTC. It encodes CASSLRRKRGANEQFF.

V is TRBV12-3 or TRBV12-4 and J is TRBJ2-3; maybe TRBD2 (5 bases). Trimming shortened V by 3 bases and J by 14 bases, and 12 bases separated the two germline ends. The CDR3 spans 11 residues. DNA for the CDR3: TGTGCCAGCAGTTTTAACGGGGATCCGTATTTT. Translating it yields CASSFNGDPYF.

This clonotype showed up just once. V gene TRBV9 combines with J gene TRBJ1-1, with TRBD1 matching over 8 bases. Germline lookup yields CDR1 SGDLS and CDR2 YYNGEE. This CDR3 contains 15 residues. V gave up 0 bases and J gave up 4 bases; unmatched junction bases: 5. CDR3 loop: CASSVATTGGTEAFF. CDR3 bases: TGTGCCAGCAGCGTAGCCACCACAGGGGGCACTGAAGCTTTCTTT.

This clonotype was observed a handful of times. The chain combines TRBV15 with TRBJ2-3, with unresolved D. The germline V gene has CDR1 LNHNV and CDR2 YYDKDF (reference sequence). The CDR3 loop spans 18 amino acids. Trimming cost V 0 bases and J 3 bases, with 19 bases left between them. Here the CDR3 DNA reads TGTGCCACCAGCAGAGATCGAGGCCTGGGGTTTGGGACAGATACGCAGTATTTT. It encodes CATSRDRGLGFGTDTQYF.

In its sample, this clonotype was seen a few times. The rearrangement links TRBV7-2 to TRBJ2-2; the D is unclear. Germline assignment: CDR1 SGHTA and CDR2 FQGNSA. Trimming stripped 3 bases from V and 4 bases from J, with 9 bases between. The CDR3 loop spans 14 amino acids. The DNA for the CDR3 is TGTGCCAGCAGCTTCGGTCGCGGCACCGGGGAGCTGTTTTTT. Translation gives CASSFGRGTGELFF. Together with reference TRBV7-2 and TRBJ2-2, the CDR3 gives the full variable domain: GAGVSQSPSNKVTEKGKDVELRCDPISGHTALYWYRQSLGQGLEFLIYFQGNSAPDKSGLPSDRFSAERTGGSVSTLTIQRTQQEDSAVYLCASSFGRGTGELFFGEGSRLTVL.